One and the same sample provided the 13 T cell receptor beta chains below, sequenced in a study of human thymus T cells. Some clones are missing from TCRdb's copy, which holds only in-frame ones; the method was immunoSEQ multiplex PCR. The table lists some 120,000 clones, over 85% of them singletons. Resected material from corrective heart surgery provided the thymus tissue analysed. The sample consisted of thymus tissue. The source is a boy younger than two with a congenital heart defect but otherwise immunologically healthy.

This rearrangement joins TRBV7-9 to TRBJ2-1; D unclear. From germline, CDR1 is SEHNR and CDR2 FQNEAQ (reference sequence). CDR3 length: 17 amino acids. V lost 4 bases and J 8 bases, leaving 24 bases between the germline ends. The CDR3 DNA reads TGTGCCAGCAGCTCATATTTGATGGGCCGGGTATGTGATGAGCAGTTCTTC. Encoded protein: CASSSYLMGRVCDEQFF.

The chain couples TRBV10-3 to TRBJ2-7; possibly TRBD2 for D (7 bases). V lost 3 bases and J lost 5, with 11 bases in between. Germline lookup yields CDR1 ENHRY and CDR2 SYGVKD. The CDR3 covers 13 residues. The CDR3 DNA reads TGTGCCATCAGTGAAATGGGGGGGCACGAGCAGTACTTC. Translated: CAISEMGGHEQYF.

The rearrangement links TRBV7-2 to TRBJ2-3, with 12 bases aligning to TRBD2. The CDR3 totals 19 residues. J gave up 4 bases and V 3 bases, and 14 bases lay outside the gene matches. The germline gives CDR1 SGHTA, CDR2 FQGNSA. The CDR3 DNA reads as TGTGCCAGCAGCTTCCGCCGGGCTAGCGGGGGGGAGGGCCCAGATACGCAGTATTTT. This translates into CASSFRRASGGEGPDTQYF.

This chain joins TRBV10-1 and TRBJ1-2; no firm D call. Trimming removed 4 bases at V and 1 base at J, with 10 bases between. The length of the CDR3 is 14 residues. CDR1 and CDR2 (germline): WNHNN, SYGVQD (reference sequence). The CDR3: CASSGPKDNYGYTF. CDR3 coding DNA: TGCGCCAGCAGTGGTCCGAAGGATAACTATGGCTACACCTTC.

The genes are TRBV4-1 and TRBJ2-7, with TRBD2 matching 7 bases. In germline, CDR1 is MGHRA, CDR2 YSYEKL. Germline trimming cut 1 base from V and 0 bases from J; bases unmatched to any gene: 6. This CDR3 has 16 amino acids. The CDR3 reads CASSQALPGGSYEQYF. The CDR3 DNA sequence: TGCGCCAGCAGCCAAGCCTTACCGGGGGGCTCCTACGAGCAGTACTTC.

V is TRBV5-1 and J is TRBJ1-4, with a possible D match to TRBD1 (6 bases). V was trimmed by 0 bases and J by 4 bases, leaving 7 bases between them. The length of the CDR3 is 14 residues. Germline assignment: CDR1 SGHRS and CDR2 YFSETQ. The CDR3: CASSLGQVNEKLFF. DNA for the CDR3: TGCGCCAGCAGCTTGGGACAGGTTAATGAAAAACTGTTTTTT.

V and J are TRBV7-9 and TRBJ1-2; perhaps TRBD1 as D (6 bases). Germline V gene sequence: CDR1 SEHNR, CDR2 FQNEAQ (reference sequence). The CDR3 consists of 14 residues. The V end lost 4 bases, the J end lost 3 bases, and 12 bases lay between the germline ends. The CDR3: CASSYGQTHYGYTF. The DNA for the CDR3 is TGTGCCAGCAGCTATGGACAGACCCACTATGGCTACACCTTC.

The chain uses TRBV2 and TRBJ2-5; a possible D gene is TRBD1 (5 bases). Trimming shortened V by 7 bases and J by 5 bases, and 20 bases separated the two germline ends. This CDR3 is built from 15 residues. In germline, CDR1 is SNHLY, CDR2 FYNNEI. The CDR3 reads CASTSKGSPRETQYF. In DNA form, the CDR3 reads TGTGCCAGCACCTCAAAGGGGTCCCCTAGGGAGACCCAGTACTTC.

The rearrangement uses TRBV15 and TRBJ1-2; the D gene is possibly TRBD1 (6 bases). The CDR3 sequence is 15 residues long. CDR1 and CDR2 from the germline V gene are LNHNV and YYDKDF (reference sequence). V was cut by 0 bases and J by 4 bases, with 12 bases left in between. CDR3 in amino acids: CATSRDSQGIYGYTF. DNA of the CDR3: TGTGCCACCAGCAGAGATTCTCAGGGGATCTATGGCTACACCTTC.

As regards this clone: A junction end diverges from the germline sequence, so it may reflect a read error. V usage is TRBV7-9 and J usage is TRBJ2-2; TRBD1 or TRBD2 may be the D gene (6 bases each). There are 13 residues in the CDR3. Per the germline V gene, CDR1 is SEHNR and CDR2 is FQNEAQ (reference sequence). In DNA, the CDR3 is TGTGCCGGCAGCTTAAGGGGGGCGTCGGAGCTGTTTTTT. Translated, it gives CAGSLRGASELFF.

The chain couples TRBV7-3 to TRBJ2-1; D is uncertain. This CDR3 region has 17 residues. Trimming took off 0 bases at V and 8 bases at J, with 20 bases between the two ends. The germline V gene encodes CDR1 SGHTA and CDR2 FQGTGA. CDR3 in amino acids: CASSLTGFGQLDDEQFF. The CDR3 DNA reads TGTGCCAGCAGCTTAACGGGCTTCGGCCAGCTGGACGATGAGCAGTTCTTC.

This sequence joins TRBV5-1 and TRBJ1-5; a weak D match, TRBD1 (6 bases). V shed 4 bases and J shed 4 bases, with 18 bases lying between them. Germline assignment: CDR1 SGHRS and CDR2 YFSETQ. The CDR3 runs 16 residues. The CDR3 sequence: CASSAGDNGWNQPQHF. The DNA for the CDR3 is TGCGCCAGCAGCGCGGGGGACAATGGATGGAATCAGCCCCAGCATTTT.

The chain recombines TRBV13 with TRBJ2-3, with a weak D call TRBD1 (6 bases). CDR1 is PRHDT, CDR2 FYEKMQ, per germline (reference sequence). There are 15 residues in the CDR3. V gave up 0 bases and J gave up 2 bases, with 9 bases separating them. The CDR3 sequence is CASSLGRGYTDTQYF. CDR3 nucleotides: TGTGCCAGCAGCTTAGGCAGGGGATACACAGATACGCAGTATTTT.